This is a list of T cell receptor beta chains from one sample in a study of OX40 agonist ivuxolimab in advanced cancers. Repertoires were generated with immunoSEQ multiplex PCR, while TCRdb's copy carries only in-frame clones and drops some. In the table there are some 80,000 clones, 90% to 95% of which are singletons. Sequenced material: CD4+ or CD8+ T cells sorted from blood, taken in a trial of the OX40 agonist ivuxolimab. The receptor set was obtained from an adult with an advanced solid tumor such as melanoma, head and neck, liver or kidney cancer. Both conserved end residues are part of each CDR3. Each record gives: J gene, V gene, D gene, clone size, CDR3 DNA, CDR3 protein. D genes are given only for firm matches. Some rows mark clone size as missing; the rest say once, few, many or name a class of expanded clone.

TRBJ1-4 TRBV9 NA NA TGTGCCAGCAGCCCGGACGGAGGAGGTGAAAAACTGTTTTTT CASSPDGGGEKLFF
TRBJ2-2 TRBV2 NA NA TGTGCCAGCATGATAGACACCGGGGAGCTGTTTTTT CASMIDTGELFF
TRBJ2-7 TRBV9 TRBD1 NA TGTGCCAGCAGCGTAGAGGGGGCTGGGTCCTACGAGCAGTACTTC CASSVEGAGSYEQYF
TRBJ1-5 TRBV5-3 NA NA TGTGCCAGAAGCCTAGACTTACGCCGGAATTGGCATTTT CARSLDLRRNWHF
TRBJ2-1 TRBV27 NA once TGTGCCAGCAGTTTTGGGCCTAACTCCTACAATGAGCAGTTCTTC CASSFGPNSYNEQFF
TRBJ2-3 TRBV9 NA NA TGTGCCAGCAGCGTAGGGTTAGATACGCAGTATTTT CASSVGLDTQYF
TRBJ1-4 TRBV27 NA NA TGTGCCAGCAGTCCGAAGGGTGAAAAACTGTTTTTT CASSPKGEKLFF
TRBJ1-1 TRBV5-1 NA few TGCGCCAGCAGCTTGGCCTCGAACACTGAAGCTTTCTTT CASSLASNTEAFF
TRBJ2-1 TRBV7-2 TRBD2 NA TGTGCCAGCAGCCGCGGACTAGCGGAGTACAATGAGCAGTTCTTC CASSRGLAEYNEQFF
TRBJ2-1 TRBV19 TRBD2 NA TGTGCCAGTAGTTTCCTAAGGCAGGGCGGTAGCGGGGGATACAATGAGCAGTTCTTC CASSFLRQGGSGGYNEQFF
TRBJ2-1 TRBV4-3 TRBD2 NA TGCGCCAGCAGCCAAGGGCTAGCGGGGAAAGGTGAGCAGTTCTTC CASSQGLAGKGEQFF
TRBJ2-2 TRBV5-1 NA once TGCGCCAGCAGCTTGGGAGACGCTAAGAACACCGGGGAGCTGTTTTTT CASSLGDAKNTGELFF
TRBJ2-7 TRBV7-9 NA NA TGTGCCAGCAGCTTAGATGAGGGCGGATCCTACGAGCAGTACTTC CASSLDEGGSYEQYF
TRBJ2-7 TRBV4-3 NA NA TGCGCCAGCAGCCAAGAGAGAGGGTCCGTTGAGCAGTACTTC CASSQERGSVEQYF